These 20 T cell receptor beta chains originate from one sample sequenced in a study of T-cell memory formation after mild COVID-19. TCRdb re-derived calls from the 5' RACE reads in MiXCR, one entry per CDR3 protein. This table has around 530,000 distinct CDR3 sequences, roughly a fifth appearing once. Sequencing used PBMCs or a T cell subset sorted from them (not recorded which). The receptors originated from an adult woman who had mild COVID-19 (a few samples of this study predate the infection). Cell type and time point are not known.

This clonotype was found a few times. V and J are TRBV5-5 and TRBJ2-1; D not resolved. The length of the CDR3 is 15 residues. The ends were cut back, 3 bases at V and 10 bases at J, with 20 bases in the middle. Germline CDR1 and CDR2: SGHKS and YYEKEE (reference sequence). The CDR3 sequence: CASSSPPGSDGEQFF. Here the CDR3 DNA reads TGTGCCAGCAGCTCTCCCCCAGGCTCGGACGGGGAGCAGTTCTTC.

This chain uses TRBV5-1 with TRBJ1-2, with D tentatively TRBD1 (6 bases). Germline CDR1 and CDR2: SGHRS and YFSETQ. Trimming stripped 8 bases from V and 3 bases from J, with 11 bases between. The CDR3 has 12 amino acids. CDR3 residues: CASGGKDYGYTF. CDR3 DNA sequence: TGCGCCAGTGGGGGCAAGGACTATGGCTACACCTTC.

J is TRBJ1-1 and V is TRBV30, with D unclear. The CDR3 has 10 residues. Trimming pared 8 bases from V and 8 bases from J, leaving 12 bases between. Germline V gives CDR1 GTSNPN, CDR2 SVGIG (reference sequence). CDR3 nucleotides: TGTGCCGGCATACTCCGCGAAGCTTTCTTT. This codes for CAGILREAFF.

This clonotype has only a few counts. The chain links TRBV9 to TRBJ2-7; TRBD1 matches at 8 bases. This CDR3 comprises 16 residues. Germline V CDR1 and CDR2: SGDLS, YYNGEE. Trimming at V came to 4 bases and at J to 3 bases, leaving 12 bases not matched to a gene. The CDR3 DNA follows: TGTGCCAGCAGCCCTAACAACATCGGACAGGGCTACGAGCAGTACTTC. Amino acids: CASSPNNIGQGYEQYF.

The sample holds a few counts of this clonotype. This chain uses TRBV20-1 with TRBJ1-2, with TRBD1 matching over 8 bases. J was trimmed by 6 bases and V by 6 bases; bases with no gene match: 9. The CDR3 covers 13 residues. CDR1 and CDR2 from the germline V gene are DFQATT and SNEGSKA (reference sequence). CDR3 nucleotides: TGCAGTGCGCCTACAGGGGGGGTGAATGGCTACACCTTC. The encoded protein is CSAPTGGVNGYTF.

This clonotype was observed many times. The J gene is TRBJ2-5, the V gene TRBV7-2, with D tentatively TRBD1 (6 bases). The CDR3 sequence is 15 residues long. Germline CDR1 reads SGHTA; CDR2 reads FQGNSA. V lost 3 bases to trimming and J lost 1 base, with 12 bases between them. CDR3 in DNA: TGTGCCAGCAGCTTGGGGGCGACCCTCCAAGAGACCCAGTACTTC. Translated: CASSLGATLQETQYF.

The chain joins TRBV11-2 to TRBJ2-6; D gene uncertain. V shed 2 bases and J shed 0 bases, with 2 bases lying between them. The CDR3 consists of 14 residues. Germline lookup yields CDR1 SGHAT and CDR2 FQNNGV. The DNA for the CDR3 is TGTGCCAGCAGCTTACACTCTGGGGCCAACGTCCTGACTTTC. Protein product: CASSLHSGANVLTF. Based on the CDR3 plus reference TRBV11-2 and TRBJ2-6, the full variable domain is EAGVAQSPRYKIIEKRQSVAFWCNPISGHATLYWYQQILGQGPKLLIQFQNNGVVDDSQLPKDRFSAERLKGVDSTLKIQPAKLEDSAVYLCASSLHSGANVLTFGAGSRLTVL.

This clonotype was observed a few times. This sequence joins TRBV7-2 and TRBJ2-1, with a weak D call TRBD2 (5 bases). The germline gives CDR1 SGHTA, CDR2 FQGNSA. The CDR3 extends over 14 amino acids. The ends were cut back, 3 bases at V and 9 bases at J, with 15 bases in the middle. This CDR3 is CASSLSLPRGEQFF. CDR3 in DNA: TGTGCCAGCAGCTTGAGCCTCCCACGGGGTGAGCAGTTCTTC.

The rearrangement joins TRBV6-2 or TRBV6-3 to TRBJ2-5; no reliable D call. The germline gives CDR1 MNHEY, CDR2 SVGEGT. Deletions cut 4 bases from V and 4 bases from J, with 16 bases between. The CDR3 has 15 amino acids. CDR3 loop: CASSLISGRRETQYF. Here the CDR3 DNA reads TGTGCCAGCAGTTTAATCAGTGGGCGCCGAGAGACCCAGTACTTC.

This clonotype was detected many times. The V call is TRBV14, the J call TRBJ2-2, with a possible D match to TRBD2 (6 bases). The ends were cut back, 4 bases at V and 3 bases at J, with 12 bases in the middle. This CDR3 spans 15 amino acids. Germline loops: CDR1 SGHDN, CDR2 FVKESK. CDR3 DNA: TGTGCCAGCAGCCCCCTTGGGGGGTACACCGGGGAGCTGTTTTTT. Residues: CASSPLGGYTGELFF.

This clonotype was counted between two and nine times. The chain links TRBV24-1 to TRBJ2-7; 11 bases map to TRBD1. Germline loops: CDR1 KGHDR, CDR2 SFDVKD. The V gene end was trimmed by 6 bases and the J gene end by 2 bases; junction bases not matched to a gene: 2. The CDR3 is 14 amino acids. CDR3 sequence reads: CATSKGQGAYEQYF. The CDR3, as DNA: TGTGCCACCAGTAAGGGACAGGGGGCCTACGAGCAGTACTTC.

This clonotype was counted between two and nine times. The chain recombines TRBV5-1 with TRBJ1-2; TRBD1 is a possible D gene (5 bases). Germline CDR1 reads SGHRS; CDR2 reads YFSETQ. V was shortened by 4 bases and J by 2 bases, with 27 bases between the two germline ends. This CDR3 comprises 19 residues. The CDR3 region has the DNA TGCGCCAGCAGCAAAACTACGTCGAATTCCGGGACCGCAAACTATGGCTACACCTTC. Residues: CASSKTTSNSGTANYGYTF.

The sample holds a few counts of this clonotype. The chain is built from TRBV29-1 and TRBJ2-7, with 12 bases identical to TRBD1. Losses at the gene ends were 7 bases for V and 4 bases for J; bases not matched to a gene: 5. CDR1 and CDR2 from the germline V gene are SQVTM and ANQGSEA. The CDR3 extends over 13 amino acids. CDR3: CSGKGQGAYEQYF. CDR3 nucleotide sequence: TGCAGCGGCAAGGGACAGGGGGCATACGAGCAGTACTTC.

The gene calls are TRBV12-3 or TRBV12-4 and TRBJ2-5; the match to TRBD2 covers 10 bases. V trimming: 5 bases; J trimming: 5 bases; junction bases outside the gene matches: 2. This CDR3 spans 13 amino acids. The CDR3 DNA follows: TGTGCCAGCAGTGGGACTAGCGATGAGACCCAGTACTTC. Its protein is CASSGTSDETQYF.

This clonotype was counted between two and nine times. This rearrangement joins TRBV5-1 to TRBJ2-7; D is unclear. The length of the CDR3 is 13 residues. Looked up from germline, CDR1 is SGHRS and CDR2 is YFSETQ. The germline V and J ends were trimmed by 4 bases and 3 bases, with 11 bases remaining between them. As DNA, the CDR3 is TGCGCCAGCAGCCCCCCAAGGGACTACGAGCAGTACTTC. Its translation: CASSPPRDYEQYF.

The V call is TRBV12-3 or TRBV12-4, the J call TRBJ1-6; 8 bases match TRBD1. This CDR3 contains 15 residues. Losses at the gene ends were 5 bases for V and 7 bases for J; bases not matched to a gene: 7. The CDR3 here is CASSESRGQNSPLHF. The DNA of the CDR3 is TGTGCCAGCAGTGAATCCAGGGGGCAGAATTCACCCCTCCACTTT.

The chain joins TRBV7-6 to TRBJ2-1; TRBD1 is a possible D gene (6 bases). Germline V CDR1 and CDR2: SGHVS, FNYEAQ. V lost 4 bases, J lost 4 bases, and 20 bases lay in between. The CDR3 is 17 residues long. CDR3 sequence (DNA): TGTGCCAGCAGCTCGCCCCCGAGGACAGCTCGTTACAATGAGCAGTTCTTC. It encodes CASSSPPRTARYNEQFF.

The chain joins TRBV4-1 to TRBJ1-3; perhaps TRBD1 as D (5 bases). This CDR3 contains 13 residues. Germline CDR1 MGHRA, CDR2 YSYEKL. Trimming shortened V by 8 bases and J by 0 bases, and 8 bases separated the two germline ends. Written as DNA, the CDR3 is TGCGCCAGCGGGGCGGTCTCTGGAAACACCATATATTTT. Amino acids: CASGAVSGNTIYF.

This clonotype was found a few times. The CDR3 nucleotides read TGTGCCTCCTGGGCCCGATCGGGCGAGCAGTACTTC. Translating gives CASWARSGEQYF. The chain is built from TRBV27 and TRBJ2-7; D is ambiguous. CDR1 and CDR2 (germline): MNHEY, SMNVEV (reference sequence). The CDR3 totals 12 residues. The V end was cut by 11 bases, the J end by 6 bases, with 17 bases between.

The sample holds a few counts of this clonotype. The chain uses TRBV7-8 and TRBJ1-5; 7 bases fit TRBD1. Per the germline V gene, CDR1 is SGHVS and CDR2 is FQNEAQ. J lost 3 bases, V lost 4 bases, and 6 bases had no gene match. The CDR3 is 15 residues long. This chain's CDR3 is CASSSTGSLNQPQHF. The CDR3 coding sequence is TGTGCCAGCAGCTCGACAGGGTCCCTCAATCAGCCCCAGCATTTT.